These 5 T cell receptor beta chains originate from one sample sequenced in a study of blood T cell repertoires in COVID-19. Here immunoSEQ multiplex PCR was the method, and the copy in TCRdb shows in-frame clones only, minus some. This table holds 200,000 to 250,000 clones, approximately 84% found once. The sample was peripheral blood. The source is a man between 50 and 59 years old with COVID-19, enrolled during active disease.

V is TRBV6-2 or TRBV6-3 and J is TRBJ2-2; 7 positions agree with TRBD2. The CDR3 sequence is 16 residues long. Losses at the gene ends were 0 bases for V and 4 bases for J; bases not matched to a gene: 5. The germline CDR1 and CDR2 sequences are MNHEY and SVGEGT. The CDR3 nucleotides are TGTGCCAGCAGTTACTCGGCGGGGGTTTCCACCGGGGAGCTGTTTTTT. This codes for CASSYSAGVSTGELFF.

CDR3 loop: CASTTGGLPGELFF. CDR3 bases: TGTGCCAGCACGACGGGGGGGCTCCCCGGGGAGCTGTTTTTT. The V gene is TRBV28, the J gene TRBJ2-2, with TRBD2 identical over 8 bases. J lost 6 bases, V lost 7 bases, and 7 bases had no gene match. The V gene's germline CDR1 is MDHEN and CDR2 SYDVKM. This CDR3 has 14 residues.

Only a few counts were recorded for this clone. The chain joins TRBV10-3 to TRBJ1-1; D is ambiguous. Trimming shortened V by 10 bases and J by 2 bases, and 11 bases separated the two germline ends. Germline assignment: CDR1 ENHRY and CDR2 SYGVKD. The CDR3 consists of 12 residues. The CDR3 region is CATQTANTEAFF. The CDR3 bases are TGTGCCACCCAAACAGCCAACACTGAAGCTTTCTTT.

The chain uses TRBV19 and TRBJ1-1, with TRBD1 matching over 8 bases. Germline V gives CDR1 LNHDA, CDR2 SQIVND (reference sequence). V shed 6 bases and J 7 bases; nucleotides not matched to a gene: 10. The CDR3 loop spans 14 amino acids. Here the CDR3 DNA reads TGTGCCAGTAGCCCCCGGACAGGGTGGTTTGAAGCTTTCTTT. Residues: CASSPRTGWFEAFF.

The V gene is TRBV27, the J gene TRBJ2-7; D perhaps matches TRBD2 (6 bases). Germline values: CDR1 MNHEY, CDR2 SMNVEV (reference sequence). Trimming removed 5 bases at V and 4 bases at J, with 18 bases between. The CDR3 totals 15 residues. CDR3 in DNA: TGTGCCAGCAGTCCCAGCCAGGGACTGGGGTACGAGCAGTACTTC. It codes for CASSPSQGLGYEQYF.